One and the same sample provided the 9 T cell receptor beta chains below, sequenced in a study of technical replicates of blood from a few donors. Sequencing used immunoSEQ multiplex PCR; TCRdb keeps in-frame clones, though not all of them. The profile shows about 74,000 clones, about nine tenths of them singletons. Input material: T cells isolated from PBMCs. The receptors were gathered from a human donor in good health.

This chain links TRBV6-1 with TRBJ2-1, with 7 nucleotides matching TRBD2. Germline V gene lookup returns CDR1 MNHNS and CDR2 SASEGT. This CDR3 has 15 amino acids. Losses at the gene ends were 7 bases for V and 7 bases for J; bases not matched to a gene: 13. CDR3 region: CASTYLWEGRNEQFF. In DNA, the CDR3 is TGTGCCAGCACCTACCTGTGGGAGGGCCGTAATGAGCAGTTCTTC.

The genes are TRBV7-8 and TRBJ2-3, with TRBD2 matching over 7 bases. The CDR3 sequence is 16 residues long. The V gene end was trimmed by 1 base and the J gene end by 5 bases; junction bases not matched to a gene: 9. In germline, CDR1 is SGHVS, CDR2 FQNEAQ. The CDR3 reads CASSLGSSGGGDTQYF. The CDR3 DNA sequence: TGTGCCAGCAGCTTAGGCTCGTCGGGAGGAGGAGATACGCAGTATTTT. The full variable domain, completed using reference TRBV7-8 and TRBJ2-3, is GAGVSQSPRYKVAKRGQDVALRCDPISGHVSLFWYQQALGQGPEFLTYFQNEAQLDKSGLPSDRFFAERPEGSVSTLKIQRTQQEDSAVYLCASSLGSSGGGDTQYFGPGTRLTVL.

J is TRBJ1-2 and V is TRBV6-5; tentatively, D is TRBD1 (6 bases). Germline V gene lookup returns CDR1 MNHEY and CDR2 SVGAGI. Trimming removed 0 bases at V and 10 bases at J, with 12 bases between. The CDR3 spans 13 residues. CDR3 protein: CASSYSGGSNYTF. The CDR3 DNA follows: TGTGCCAGCAGTTACTCTGGGGGCAGCAACTACACCTTC.

The genes are TRBV30 and TRBJ2-7; 8 nucleotides match TRBD2. The V gene's germline CDR1 is GTSNPN and CDR2 SVGIG (reference sequence). CDR3 length equals 14 residues. V lost 4 bases, J lost 0 bases, and 5 bases stayed unmatched. CDR3 protein: CAWTTGLVSYEQYF. In DNA form, the CDR3 reads TGTGCCTGGACCACGGGACTAGTCTCCTACGAGCAGTACTTC.

About this clone: Because the CDR3's place on the DNA is in doubt, the DNA is left out and the CDR3 is given as listed by TCRdb. The rearrangement joins TRBV7-5 to TRBJ1-2. TRBV7-5 is termed a pseudogene. The CDR3 totals 12 residues, both ends included. The CDR3 loop is CVRSLYNCGYTF.

The rearrangement links TRBV7-2 to TRBJ2-7; D ambiguous. Trimming stripped 5 bases from V and 1 base from J, with 3 bases between. Germline assignment: CDR1 SGHTA and CDR2 FQGNSA. CDR3 length: 11 amino acids. The DNA for the CDR3 is TGTGCCAGCAGCACTTCCTACGAGCAGTACTTC. Translating it yields CASSTSYEQYF.

V is TRBV7-2 and J is TRBJ1-2; D is unclear. Deletions cut 0 bases from V and 4 bases from J, with 12 bases between. The CDR3 runs 15 residues. From germline, CDR1 is SGHTA and CDR2 FQGNSA. The CDR3 loop reads CASSLAFTAPYGYTF. In DNA form, the CDR3 reads TGTGCCAGCAGCTTAGCGTTCACAGCTCCCTATGGCTACACCTTC. Drawing the rest from reference TRBV7-2 and TRBJ1-2, the complete variable domain is GAGVSQSPSNKVTEKGKDVELRCDPISGHTALYWYRQSLGQGLEFLIYFQGNSAPDKSGLPSDRFSAERTGGSVSTLTIQRTQQEDSAVYLCASSLAFTAPYGYTFGSGTRLTVV.

The rearrangement links TRBV10-3 to TRBJ2-7, with 7 bases that match TRBD1. The CDR3 runs 14 residues. Trimming at V came to 4 bases and at J to 2 bases, leaving 5 bases not matched to a gene. The V gene's germline CDR1 is ENHRY and CDR2 SYGVKD. As DNA, the CDR3 is TGTGCCATCAGTGGCGCGACAGGGACCTACGAGCAGTACTTC. It is translated as CAISGATGTYEQYF.

V and J are TRBV28 and TRBJ2-4; 10 bases are a match to TRBD1. This CDR3 contains 14 residues. Germline V gene sequence: CDR1 MDHEN, CDR2 SYDVKM. V lost 4 bases to trimming and J lost 9 bases; unmatched junction nucleotides: 6. The CDR3 DNA reads TGTGCCAGCAGTTCCGGGACAGGGGTCGGCATTCAGTACTTC. Its protein is CASSSGTGVGIQYF.